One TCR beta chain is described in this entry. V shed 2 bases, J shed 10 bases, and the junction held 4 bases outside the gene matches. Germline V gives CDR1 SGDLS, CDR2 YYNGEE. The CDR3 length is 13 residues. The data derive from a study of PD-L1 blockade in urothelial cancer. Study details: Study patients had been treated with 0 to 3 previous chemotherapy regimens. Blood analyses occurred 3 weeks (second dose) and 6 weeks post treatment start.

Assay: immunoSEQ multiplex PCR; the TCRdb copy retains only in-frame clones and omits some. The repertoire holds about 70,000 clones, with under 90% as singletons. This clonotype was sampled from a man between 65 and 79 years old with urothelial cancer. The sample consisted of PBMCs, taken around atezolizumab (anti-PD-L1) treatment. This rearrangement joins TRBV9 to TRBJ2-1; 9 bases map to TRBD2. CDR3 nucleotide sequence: TGTGCCAGCAGCGTGCTAGCGGGGACGGAGCAGTTCTTC. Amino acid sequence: CASSVLAGTEQFF.